Following are 20 T cell receptor beta chains from one sample sequenced in a study of identical twins. MiXCR, applied by TCRdb to the 5' RACE reads, yields one record per CDR3 protein. The profile shows about 250,000 distinct CDR3 sequences, about 14% of them singletons. Sequences were obtained from memory (CD45RO+) T cells sorted from blood. The receptors shown here come from a woman under 30 in good health.

This clonotype was seen a few times. This sequence joins TRBV20-1 and TRBJ2-7; D possibly corresponds to TRBD2 (6 bases). Per the germline V gene, CDR1 is DFQATT and CDR2 is SNEGSKA (reference sequence). The CDR3 is 13 residues long. The V gene lost 4 bases and the J gene lost 3 bases, with 13 bases spanning the gap. The CDR3 is CSAIGGSNYEQYF. In DNA, the CDR3 is TGCAGTGCTATCGGAGGGAGTAACTACGAGCAGTACTTC.

This clonotype appeared many times. In nucleotides, the CDR3 is TGTGCCAGCAGCCCGGGACTAGCCCGGGAGACCCAGTACTTC. Translated, it gives CASSPGLARETQYF. The chain uses TRBV11-2 and TRBJ2-5; 9 nucleotides agree with TRBD2. CDR1 and CDR2 (germline): SGHAT, FQNNGV. V lost 5 bases, J lost 5 bases, and 6 bases stayed unmatched. This CDR3 has 14 residues. Variable domain in full (rest from reference TRBV11-2 and TRBJ2-5): EAGVAQSPRYKIIEKRQSVAFWCNPISGHATLYWYQQILGQGPKLLIQFQNNGVVDDSQLPKDRFSAERLKGVDSTLKIQPAKLEDSAVYLCASSPGLARETQYFGPGTRLLVL.

Only a few counts were recorded for this clonotype. CDR3 in DNA: TGCGCCAGCAGCGCAACAGGGGGCGCAAACACTGAAGCTTTCTTT. Translation gives CASSATGGANTEAFF. The genes are TRBV5-1 and TRBJ1-1; 9 nucleotides match TRBD1. J lost 2 bases, V lost 4 bases, and 6 bases had no gene match. The CDR3 length is 15 residues. Looked up from germline, CDR1 is SGHRS and CDR2 is YFSETQ.

V and J are TRBV20-1 and TRBJ2-7, with 8 nucleotides matching TRBD1. The germline V gene has CDR1 DFQATT and CDR2 SNEGSKA (reference sequence). The CDR3 is 14 amino acids. The trim removed 6 bases at V and 5 bases at J, leaving 12 bases unmatched. The CDR3 reads CSASQTDRGNEQYF. CDR3 nucleotide sequence: TGCAGTGCATCACAAACTGACAGGGGCAACGAGCAGTACTTC.

This clonotype came up a few times. This rearrangement joins TRBV9 to TRBJ1-6; the D gene is possibly TRBD1 (6 bases). Germline assignment: CDR1 SGDLS and CDR2 YYNGEE. V dropped 3 bases and J dropped 9 bases, with 10 bases sitting between them. The CDR3 extends over 13 amino acids. CDR3 DNA: TGTGCCAGCAGCGCAGACAGGATTTCACCCCTCCACTTT. This translates into CASSADRISPLHF.

The genes are TRBV6-1 and TRBJ2-7; D is perhaps TRBD2 (7 bases). Germline lookup yields CDR1 MNHNS and CDR2 SASEGT. This CDR3 has 15 amino acids. The V gene lost 5 bases and the J gene lost 4 bases, with 18 bases spanning the gap. The CDR3 protein is CASSLYGGREYEQYF. The CDR3, as DNA: TGTGCCAGCAGTCTTTATGGGGGGCGGGAGTACGAGCAGTACTTC.

This clonotype was found many times. The chain is built from TRBV9 and TRBJ2-1, with 9 bases aligning to TRBD2. From germline, CDR1 is SGDLS and CDR2 YYNGEE. The ends lost 0 bases at V and 7 bases at J; junction bases unmatched: 8. This CDR3 is built from 16 residues. This CDR3 reads CASSVGVAGDRNEQFF. CDR3 bases: TGTGCCAGCAGCGTAGGGGTAGCGGGGGACCGGAATGAGCAGTTCTTC.

The chain has TRBV29-1 and TRBJ2-1; TRBD1 is a possible D gene (5 bases). The V gene's germline CDR1 is SQVTM and CDR2 ANQGSEA. V was clipped by 1 base and J by 8 bases, with 9 bases between them. CDR3 length: 12 amino acids. CDR3 in DNA: TGCAGCGTTGAAGGACAGACCGATGAGCAGTTCTTC. It encodes CSVEGQTDEQFF.

This clonotype was detected many times. The CDR3 nucleotides are TGTGCCAGCAGCTTAGCGCGGAGAGATGGAGAGCAGTTCTTC. This codes for CASSLARRDGEQFF. The chain employs TRBV7-9 and TRBJ2-1, with D uncertain. The CDR3 covers 14 residues. The V gene lost 0 bases and the J gene lost 10 bases, with 13 bases spanning the gap. Germline V gives CDR1 SEHNR, CDR2 FQNEAQ (reference sequence). The full variable domain, rest sourced from reference TRBV7-9 and TRBJ2-1, is DTGVSQNPRHKITKRGQNVTFRCDPISEHNRLYWYRQTLGQGPEFLTYFQNEAQLEKSRLLSDRFSAERPKGSFSTLEIQRTEQGDSAMYLCASSLARRDGEQFFGPGTRLTVL.

The chain joins TRBV4-3 to TRBJ2-7; the match to TRBD1 covers 7 bases. Per the germline V gene, CDR1 is LGHNA and CDR2 is YSLEER. The V segment lost 4 bases and the J segment 2 bases; nucleotides outside the gene matches: 8. The CDR3 is made up of 15 amino acids. In nucleotides, the CDR3 is TGCGCCAGCAGCCGGGGAGAGGGGGCCACCTACGAGCAGTACTTC. Translating gives CASSRGEGATYEQYF.

This clonotype has more than one count but fewer than ten. This sequence joins TRBV18 and TRBJ2-1; TRBD1 agrees at 7 bases. The V gene end was trimmed by 5 bases and the J gene end by 6 bases; junction bases not matched to a gene: 1. The CDR3 is made up of 12 amino acids. Germline lookup yields CDR1 KGHSH and CDR2 LQKENI. The CDR3 sequence: CASSRDSNEQFF. The DNA of the CDR3 is TGTGCCAGCTCAAGGGACAGCAATGAGCAGTTCTTC.

V is TRBV2 and J is TRBJ2-7; TRBD2 might be the D (5 bases). Germline-derived CDR1 and CDR2 are SNHLY and FYNNEI. V lost 7 bases and J 2 bases, leaving 15 bases between the germline ends. The length of the CDR3 is 14 residues. CDR3 sequence (DNA): TGTGCCAGCAAATGGACTCTAGTCACCTACGAGCAGTACTTC. It is translated as CASKWTLVTYEQYF.

This clonotype was detected a few times. The gene calls are TRBV9 and TRBJ2-7, with 10 bases lining up with TRBD1. Germline loops: CDR1 SGDLS, CDR2 YYNGEE. After removal of 1 base from V and 4 bases from J, the junction contained 5 bases not matched to a gene. The CDR3 covers 15 residues. The CDR3 DNA sequence: TGTGCCAGCAGCGTAACCGGGACAGGGGTGTACGAGCAGTACTTC. As protein: CASSVTGTGVYEQYF.

The chain is built from TRBV4-3 and TRBJ2-5; D not certain. The CDR3 consists of 15 residues. CDR1 is LGHNA and CDR2 is YSLEER in the germline V gene. The V and J ends lost 3 bases and 5 bases respectively, with 16 bases between them. The CDR3 DNA reads as TGCGCCAGCAGCCACCACCCTAGTTCTCGGGAGACCCAGTACTTC. It specifies CASSHHPSSRETQYF.

The V gene is TRBV10-2, the J gene TRBJ2-7, with TRBD2 matching 12 bases. Germline CDR1 reads WSHSY; CDR2 reads SAAADI. The J segment lost 6 bases and the V segment lost 6 bases, leaving 6 bases of the junction unmatched. CDR3 size: 14 residues. CDR3 nucleotides: TGCGCCAGCAGCGGGGGACTAGCGGGTCTCGAGCAGTACTTC. It encodes CASSGGLAGLEQYF.

V usage is TRBV6-5 and J usage is TRBJ1-3; D unclear. V lost 2 bases and J lost 0, with 8 bases in between. The CDR3 has 15 residues. Germline V gene sequence: CDR1 MNHEY, CDR2 SVGAGI. In nucleotides, the CDR3 is TGTGCCAGCAGTTACGGGTCTAACTCTGGAAACACCATATATTTT. Translating it yields CASSYGSNSGNTIYF.

The chain recombines TRBV7-9 with TRBJ2-7, with unresolved D. V gave up 3 bases and J gave up 3 bases, with 12 bases separating them. The CDR3 length is 14 residues. Germline values: CDR1 SEHNR, CDR2 FQNEAQ (reference sequence). The CDR3, as DNA: TGTGCCAGCAGCTTGGGTCAAGATTACTACGAGCAGTACTTC. Translated, it gives CASSLGQDYYEQYF.

This clonotype appeared many times. V is TRBV12-3 or TRBV12-4 and J is TRBJ2-1; D not resolved. The CDR3 length is 15 residues. The V end was cut by 7 bases, the J end by 4 bases, with 17 bases between. For the CDR3, the DNA is TGTGCCAGCAACCCCTCGGGTAGTAAATACAATGAGCAGTTCTTC. Translating it yields CASNPSGSKYNEQFF.

V is TRBV6-2 or TRBV6-3 and J is TRBJ1-6; 9 bases fit TRBD1. The CDR3 covers 16 residues. V lost 6 bases, J lost 6 bases, and 9 bases stayed unmatched. Germline lookup yields CDR1 MNHEY and CDR2 SVGEGT. CDR3 sequence reads: CASRRTGTGLNSPLHF. In DNA form, the CDR3 reads TGTGCCAGCAGACGAACCGGGACAGGGCTTAATTCACCCCTCCACTTT.

This clonotype was counted a few times. This chain connects TRBV27 to TRBJ2-5, with 8 bases aligning to TRBD2. With V trimmed by 5 bases and J by 5 bases, 13 bases remained unmatched. This CDR3 is 16 amino acids long. Per the germline V gene, CDR1 is MNHEY and CDR2 is SMNVEV (reference sequence). The CDR3, as DNA: TGTGCCAGCAGTCCGACTTGGACTAGCCTCCGGGAGACCCAGTACTTC. This gives the protein CASSPTWTSLRETQYF.